This TCR beta chain originates from a study of shared clonotypes between healthy human individuals (dated by TCRdb to 2020 to 2022). For context, the study as a whole: The cohort comprised a couple of women and a few men aged 18 to 49 years. For each donor, CD4 naive and CD4 memory were each run on three plates, CD8 naive on two plates, and CD8 memory on one plate. To estimate repertoire size and how much clonotypes are shared between individuals, the study performed deep sequencing of blood TCR repertoires from five healthy adults. To increase sequencing depth and limit assay-specific biases, different laboratories used diverse techniques to prepare libraries and sequence TCR repertoires. Per donor, leukapheresis produced somewhere between about 0.94 and 9.5 billion PBMCs. Results and caveats for the whole study, not just this receptor: Rarefaction of sorted-subset datasets indicated incomplete sequencing despite the large sequencing depth. Compared with non-shared clonotypes, clonotypes shared by all four sorted-subset donors had higher generation probabilities. Based on pairwise subsampling, the degree of clonotype sharing among donors was expected to be affected by sequencing depth. Sampling was limited to blood, and TCR repertoires in tissue likely differ from TCR repertoires in blood. Naive subsets generally had larger estimated clonotype richness than memory subsets. When a few donors were compared, the shared fraction of clonotypes was about 5.4% for naive CD4, around 4% for naive CD8, about 2.5% for memory CD4, and 0.4% for memory CD8. The genetic and exposure-history diversity represented was limited by the small number of donors.

Using the deep immunoSEQ assay, multiplex PCR amplified TCR CDR3 regions from genomic DNA. Genomic DNA extracted from each cell subset was distributed evenly over all wells of several immunoSEQ 96-well plates, and each plate served as one replicate. For sorted subsets, approximately 190 ng of genomic DNA, equivalent to 25,000 to 35,000 T cell genomes, went into each replicate PCR. Purified libraries were measured with a Qubit 3.0 fluorometer, size-checked on a Bioanalyzer 2100, and measured again with the KAPA Library Quantification kit. Every immunoSEQ 96-well plate was sequenced on a dedicated single-read 150-cycle Illumina NextSeq 550 flow cell. On the authors' methods: The immunoSEQ output contained only junctional sequences without quality scores, so filtering could not match that applied to full-length reads. To assign V/J genes and CDR3, sequences were annotated using PyIR, a Python wrapper for IgBLAST v1.9, with IMGT germline references. Reads were removed for weak V/J assignments (E-value above 1e-6), missing CDR3, stop codons, out-of-frame junctions, or ambiguous translated residues. A V3J clonotype was defined by an identical inferred V gene, J gene, and CDR3 amino acid sequence. The percentage overlap between two repertoires was calculated by dividing the number of shared unique clonotypes by the size of the smaller repertoire. Three approaches were used to assess repertoire richness: RTK rarefaction, the Chao1 estimator, and Recon v2.1 estimates of unobserved clonotypes. Generation probabilities were computed with OLGA for all TCRbeta clonotypes obtained by the gDNA method from several donors. TCRdb limited this immuneACCESS table to in-frame rearrangements with V and J called. A share of clones is missing; checked studies link under half to unresolved V genes, and the rest is unexplained. The V and J calls and clone size come from that table; D and trimming were worked out from the DNA. Within this sample are more than 2,000,000 clones, with 93% of them counted one time only. About 0.37% of the sample goes to the ten largest clones.

Donors were healthy HIV-negative adults with no recently reported acute infections or vaccinations. All donors were Caucasian adults living in Nashville, Tennessee, USA. CD4+ T cells were enriched by magnetic negative selection; naive cells were then positively selected on CD45RA, and the negative fraction formed the memory subset. Blood was collected by leukapheresis, and PBMCs were isolated by Ficoll-Histopaque density gradient centrifugation and then cryopreserved in liquid nitrogen vapor phase. Analytical flow cytometry was used to check the purity and quantity of each magnetically sorted T cell population. Each sorted fraction had its genomic DNA isolated and then quantified by UV absorbance on a Nanodrop 2000c. CDR1 and CDR2 (LNHDA, SQIVND) derive from the germline V gene (reference sequence). V is cut by 1 base and J by 3 bases, and the space between the germline ends is 7 bases. The CDR3, from cysteine to phenylalanine, totals 13 residues. Only the CDR3 DNA stays, 39 bases, in frame from base 1.

Comment on this clone: Its target antigen remains unknown. No per-base quality is available; no much larger clone lies one base away.

The TCR was taken from a man aged 18 to 30 in good health. Some clones in this sample may be carry-over from other donors' samples. The chain is made from TRBV19 and TRBJ2-7; the D gene lacks a confident call. The specimen sequenced was naive CD4+ T cells from PBMCs. The cell subset or site label on this specimen signifies: CD45RA+ positively selected. The CDR3 sequence is CASSIGRFYEQYF. Here is the DNA: TGTGCCAGTAGTATAGGTCGGTTCTACGAGCAGTACTTC. Full variable domain (CDR3 extended with the reference TRBV19 and TRBJ2-7 proteins): DGGITQSPKYLFRKEGQNVTLSCEQNLNHDAMYWYRQDPGQGLRLIYYSQIVNDFQKGDIAEGYSVSREKKESFPLTVTSAQKNPTAFYLCASSIGRFYEQYFGPGTRLTVT.